This entry describes one TCR beta chain. This clone showed up just a few times. Its antigen target is currently unknown. Base qualities were left out, and no much larger clone turns up one base away. Each donor gave one peripheral blood draw, roughly 0.11 L on average, collected into heparinised tubes. A BD FACSAria II was used to sort naive, central memory, regulatory and stem cell-like memory CD4+ T cells with a panel that included CD45RO, CCR7, CD25, CD127, CD95 and CD27. Purity was above 95% for every sorted population. PBMCs were isolated right away by Lymphoprep density gradient centrifugation and were stained directly, without culture. So that batch effects would be minimized, each experiment stained and sorted samples in pairs, pairing one healthy donor with one patient. The entire isolated RNA was reverse transcribed using the High Capacity cDNA Reverse Transcription Kit, and thus expressed TCRB transcripts were sequenced. Deep immunoSEQ sequencing was performed on naive, central memory and regulatory T cell samples, with an average of approximately 3.9 million total reads per sample. After sorted cells were lysed in RLT buffer, RNA was extracted with DNase-treated RNeasy Micro or Mini kits, with the choice depending on cell number. Each cell subset was processed on its own to prevent cross-contamination, while patient and healthy donor samples were processed together. Using the immunoSEQ multiplex PCR, TCRB sequences were amplified from cDNA into 87-bp fragments spanning the CDR3 region. Sequencing of the amplicons was performed on the Illumina HiSeq platform. The published analysis was carried out like this. PCR bias was computationally corrected using synthetic template baselines, reads within Hamming distance 2 were collapsed, and singletons that could not be merged were discarded. Reads were aligned to IMGT to assign V, D and J genes, CDR3 length, and insertions or deletions at six rearrangement sites. Within each subset, clonotype counts were normalized to sorted cell number, and only after that were true diversity and Gini coefficients computed with the tcR R package. The overlap coefficient, calculated on TCRB nucleotide sequences, was used to measure repertoire sharing. Out-of-frame TCRB sequences from naive cells were analyzed to stand in for the pre-selection repertoire. What TCRdb holds here is the immuneACCESS table cut down to in-frame rearrangements. Part of the clones is not present; checked against another copy, under half of the missing clones reflect an unresolved V gene, and the others are unexplained. Clonal size and the V and J genes are those of that table, whereas D and trimming came from the DNA. Present in this sample are 640,000 or so clones, 13% of which were seen just once. The top ten clonotypes cover approximately 0.02% of the sample.

The data are from a study of beta chain features in type 1 diabetes listed by TCRdb under 2018. Regarding the complete study: No differences in mean age, gender distribution, total cell number or subset yield were found between patients and healthy donors. Regulatory and stem cell-like memory subsets were obtained from only 8 patients and roughly 8 healthy donors, while naive and central memory subsets were obtained from all 30 or so donors. In the study, recently diagnosed type 1 diabetes patients and matched healthy donors were compared on the TCRB repertoires of their sorted circulating CD4+ T cell subsets. Across all samples, around 99 million sorted cells were examined, and cell number per subset correlated strongly with RNA yield.

Paper-wide results and their limitations: Shorter templates might have been favored by PCR, but patient and control samples were amplified and corrected together, so both groups would have been affected equally by any skew. At VDJ recombination sites, patients with type 1 diabetes made fewer insertions and deleted more nucleotides, a pattern implying thymic rearrangement abnormalities. Because cDNA was sequenced instead of genomic DNA, highly expressing activated cells could be over-represented, though the groups showed no difference in activation or CD3 levels. Naive, central memory and regulatory TCRB repertoires appeared to be more similar among patients than among healthy donors. Because small numbers of individuals were included in the HLA sub-analyses, any influence of HLA type on TCRB rearrangement was left unresolved. A moderate but significant shortening of TCRB CDR3 length was observed in type 1 diabetes patients in all four CD4+ subsets.

Looking up the germline V gene yields CDR1 SGHRS and CDR2 YFSETQ. At the junction V is shortened by 4 bases and J by 5 bases, with 12 bases in between. Measured from the cysteine to the phenylalanine, the CDR3 is 13 residues long. The sequence is cut down to CDR3 DNA, 39 bases in frame from base 1. Sequenced input: naive CD4+ T cells from blood. According to the study, the label for this sample's cell subset or site signals: true naive CD4+ T cells. This receptor chain uses TRBV5-1 and TRBJ1-2, and TRBD1 may be the D gene, going by 5 matching bases. The clonotype originates from a man aged 18 to 29 with type 1 diabetes. The sequenced DNA: TGCGCCAGCAGCGAAGAGGGGAATTATGGCTACACCTTC. This is translated as CASSEEGNYGYTF.